These 30 T cell receptor beta chains came from one sample sequenced in a study of blood T cell repertoires in COVID-19 (dated by TCRdb to 2018 to 2020). Library construction relied on the immunoSEQ multiplex PCR assay. In TCRdb, the immuneACCESS table is reduced to in-frame sequences with V and J assigned. These tables do not hold every clone; where another copy was compared, an unresolved V gene accounts for under half, and the others remain unexplained. This sample has some 280,000 clones in its table, and roughly nine tenths of those were observed once. 0.94% of the sample rests with the top ten. The sequenced sample consisted of peripheral blood. The source is a woman aged 40 to 50 who had recovered from COVID-19.

V gene TRBV9 combines with J gene TRBJ2-3; 7 nucleotides align to TRBD2. V shed 0 bases and J 0 bases; nucleotides not matched to a gene: 4. The CDR3 spans 16 residues. Germline loops: CDR1 SGDLS, CDR2 YYNGEE. CDR3 sequence: CASSVVGGVSTDTQYF. CDR3 coding DNA: TGTGCCAGCAGCGTAGTGGGAGGGGTAAGCACAGATACGCAGTATTTT.

With regard to this clone: Other nucleotide sequences in the sample specify the same CDR3. The chain uses TRBV6-5 and TRBJ2-7, with TRBD1 identical over 10 bases. The CDR3 extends over 15 amino acids. The germline CDR1 and CDR2 sequences are MNHEY and SVGAGI. J was trimmed by 5 bases and V by 0 bases; bases with no gene match: 4. CDR3 coding DNA: TGTGCCAGCAGTTACTCCGGACAGGGGGGCCACGAGCAGTACTTC. It codes for CASSYSGQGGHEQYF.

The rearrangement links TRBV29-1 to TRBJ1-2, with D uncertain. The CDR3 is made up of 12 amino acids. The V and J ends lost 7 bases and 4 bases respectively, with 13 bases between them. Germline-derived CDR1 and CDR2 are SQVTM and ANQGSEA. The CDR3 region is CSAADLGYGYTF. The CDR3 DNA follows: TGCAGCGCCGCGGATCTTGGCTATGGCTACACCTTC.

V usage is TRBV11-2 and J usage is TRBJ2-1, with TRBD2 identical over 9 bases. The germline V gene has CDR1 SGHAT and CDR2 FQNNGV. Trimming at V came to 5 bases and at J to 4 bases, leaving 6 bases not matched to a gene. The CDR3 is made up of 15 amino acids. Written as DNA, the CDR3 is TGTGCCAGCAGCAAACTAGCGGGTTCTTACAATGAGCAGTTCTTC. Encoded protein: CASSKLAGSYNEQFF. Filled out from reference TRBV11-2 and TRBJ2-1, the complete variable domain reads EAGVAQSPRYKIIEKRQSVAFWCNPISGHATLYWYQQILGQGPKLLIQFQNNGVVDDSQLPKDRFSAERLKGVDSTLKIQPAKLEDSAVYLCASSKLAGSYNEQFFGPGTRLTVL.

The V gene is TRBV27, the J gene TRBJ2-1; D not resolved. The CDR3 sequence is 17 residues long. Germline CDR1 MNHEY, CDR2 SMNVEV (reference sequence). Trimming pared 4 bases from V and 4 bases from J, leaving 20 bases between. The CDR3 region has the DNA TGTGCCAGCAGTTCCCCAGGTGGTCACTTATTTTACAATGAGCAGTTCTTC. This codes for CASSSPGGHLFYNEQFF.

V gene TRBV9 combines with J gene TRBJ1-5; 7 nucleotides agree with TRBD1. With V trimmed by 5 bases and J by 1 base, 6 bases remained unmatched. The CDR3 covers 15 residues. The germline CDR1 and CDR2 sequences are SGDLS and YYNGEE. The CDR3 bases are TGTGCCAGCAGTCAGGGGGGTACGAGCAATCAGCCCCAGCATTTT. Translating it yields CASSQGGTSNQPQHF. The variable domain in full, completed from reference TRBV9 and TRBJ1-5, reads DSGVTQTPKHLITATGQRVTLRCSPRSGDLSVYWYQQSLDQGLQFLIQYYNGEERAKGNILERFSAQQFPDLHSELNLSSLELGDSALYFCASSQGGTSNQPQHFGDGTRLSIL.

This chain connects TRBV2 to TRBJ2-5; 8 bases map to TRBD1. This CDR3 contains 16 residues. The V segment lost 0 bases and the J segment 4 bases; nucleotides outside the gene matches: 7. CDR1 is SNHLY, CDR2 FYNNEI, per germline. The CDR3 DNA sequence: TGTGCCAGCAGTGAAGCGCGAGGGACAGGCGGAGAGACCCAGTACTTC. This gives the protein CASSEARGTGGETQYF.

The gene calls are TRBV7-9 and TRBJ2-3; TRBD2 matches 9 bases. Germline lookup yields CDR1 SEHNR and CDR2 FQNEAQ (reference sequence). The CDR3 has 15 residues. With V trimmed by 4 bases and J by 7 bases, 9 bases remained unmatched. CDR3 in amino acids: CASSWPIAGVNTQYF. Here the CDR3 DNA reads TGTGCCAGCAGCTGGCCCATAGCGGGAGTGAATACGCAGTATTTT.

This clone came up once. The V call is TRBV6-5, the J call TRBJ2-2, with 8 bases fitting TRBD1. The germline V gene encodes CDR1 MNHEY and CDR2 SVGAGI. This CDR3 region has 15 residues. Unmatched junction bases numbered 8, after V lost 7 bases and J lost 4 bases. CDR3 nucleotide sequence: TGTGCCAGCACCGAACAGGGGGGAATCACCGGGGAGCTGTTTTTT. Translation: CASTEQGGITGELFF.

The chain joins TRBV7-9 to TRBJ1-1, with a tentative D call TRBD1 (5 bases). In germline, CDR1 is SEHNR, CDR2 FQNEAQ (reference sequence). The length of the CDR3 is 16 residues. Trimming took off 0 bases at V and 5 bases at J, with 16 bases between the two ends. CDR3 amino acids: CASSLATTGFPTEAFF. CDR3 sequence (DNA): TGTGCCAGCAGCTTAGCCACAACAGGCTTCCCGACTGAAGCTTTCTTT.

The genes are TRBV19 and TRBJ2-5; TRBD1 matches 9 bases. Looked up from germline, CDR1 is LNHDA and CDR2 is SQIVND (reference sequence). Trimming took 2 bases from V and 2 from J; bases not matched to a gene: 6. This CDR3 contains 16 residues. Here the CDR3 DNA reads TGTGCCAGTAGTATATCTCCGACAGGGGGGCAAGAGACCCAGTACTTC. Amino acids: CASSISPTGGQETQYF.

The chain has TRBV5-1 and TRBJ2-7; possible D gene TRBD2, 6 bases. Trimming left V 3 bases short and J 3 bases short, with 16 bases between. The germline CDR1 and CDR2 sequences are SGHRS and YFSETQ. The CDR3 spans 15 residues. CDR3 residues: CASSYGGTGVYEQYF. CDR3 nucleotide sequence: TGCGCCAGCAGCTATGGGGGGACGGGGGTCTACGAGCAGTACTTC.

V and J are TRBV19 and TRBJ1-1, with D perhaps TRBD1 (6 bases). Germline CDR1 is LNHDA and CDR2 is SQIVND (reference sequence). V lost 3 bases, J lost 5 bases, and 13 bases lay in between. CDR3 size: 14 residues. Here the CDR3 DNA reads TGTGCCAGTAGTATGCAGGGGCTGGGAACTGAAGCTTTCTTT. Its protein product is CASSMQGLGTEAFF. The full variable domain, in which reference TRBV19 and TRBJ1-1 provide the parts outside the CDR3, is DGGITQSPKYLFRKEGQNVTLSCEQNLNHDAMYWYRQDPGQGLRLIYYSQIVNDFQKGDIAEGYSVSREKKESFPLTVTSAQKNPTAFYLCASSMQGLGTEAFFGQGTRLTVV.

This sequence joins TRBV4-1 and TRBJ2-3; 7 bases line up with TRBD2. V lost 5 bases, J lost 4 bases, and 12 bases stayed unmatched. Germline lookup yields CDR1 MGHRA and CDR2 YSYEKL. The CDR3 totals 16 residues. The CDR3 loop reads CASSFIGGGVADTQYF. The CDR3 DNA sequence: TGCGCCAGCAGCTTCATAGGCGGGGGAGTCGCAGATACGCAGTATTTT.

This sequence joins TRBV6-5 and TRBJ2-7; 9 bases match TRBD2. CDR1 MNHEY and CDR2 SVGAGI come from the germline V gene. This CDR3 has 16 amino acids. The V and J ends lost 4 bases and 0 bases, in that order; junction bases with no gene match: 7. The CDR3 DNA is TGTGCCAGCAGTTCAACGTATAGCGGGGGCTCCTACGAGCAGTACTTC. Translating it yields CASSSTYSGGSYEQYF.

The CDR3 nucleotides are TGTGCCAGCAGCTTCTCTAGCCGGCGGCCCTACGAGCAGTACTTC. Its protein is CASSFSSRRPYEQYF. The chain links TRBV7-9 to TRBJ2-7, with D possibly TRBD2 on 5 matching bases. V lost 3 bases, J lost 2 bases, and 14 bases lay in between. The CDR3 totals 15 residues. Germline-derived CDR1 and CDR2 are SEHNR and FQNEAQ (reference sequence).

The chain is built from TRBV5-8 and TRBJ2-5, with TRBD2 matching over 9 bases. CDR1 is SGHTS and CDR2 is YDEGEE in the germline V gene. This CDR3 spans 17 amino acids. With V trimmed by 0 bases and J by 7 bases, 13 bases remained unmatched. This CDR3 reads CASSLVGYAGAGGTQYF. CDR3 DNA: TGTGCCAGCAGCTTGGTCGGCTATGCGGGAGCGGGAGGGACCCAGTACTTC.

The chain combines TRBV5-1 with TRBJ2-5; maybe TRBD2 (6 bases). The CDR3 covers 16 residues. The germline V and J ends were trimmed by 1 base and 1 base, with 14 bases remaining between them. Germline V CDR1 and CDR2: SGHRS, YFSETQ. The CDR3 here is CASSLQGGGAQETQYF. DNA of the CDR3: TGCGCCAGCAGCTTGCAGGGTGGAGGGGCCCAAGAGACCCAGTACTTC.

As concerns this clone: Other nucleotide sequences in the sample specify the same CDR3. The rearrangement uses TRBV11-2 and TRBJ1-1, with 8 bases aligning to TRBD1. The CDR3 covers 14 residues. The germline gives CDR1 SGHAT, CDR2 FQNNGV. Trimming removed 6 bases from V and 1 base from J; junction bases left unmatched: 4. CDR3 protein: CASRPQGGNTEAFF. In DNA form, the CDR3 reads TGTGCCAGCAGGCCACAGGGGGGGAACACTGAAGCTTTCTTT. The whole variable domain, filled in from reference TRBV11-2 and TRBJ1-1, reads EAGVAQSPRYKIIEKRQSVAFWCNPISGHATLYWYQQILGQGPKLLIQFQNNGVVDDSQLPKDRFSAERLKGVDSTLKIQPAKLEDSAVYLCASRPQGGNTEAFFGQGTRLTVV.

The genes are TRBV28 and TRBJ1-5; 7 bases fit TRBD1. This CDR3 region has 14 residues. The J segment lost 4 bases and the V segment lost 2 bases, leaving 2 bases of the junction unmatched. Germline V gene lookup returns CDR1 MDHEN and CDR2 SYDVKM. The CDR3 nucleotides are TGTGCCAGCAGTTTACTACAGGGGAATCAGCCCCAGCATTTT. Protein sequence: CASSLLQGNQPQHF.

The chain employs TRBV9 and TRBJ2-3, with a tentative D call TRBD2 (6 bases). V lost 0 bases to trimming and J lost 2 bases, with 10 bases between them. This CDR3 has 15 residues. The V gene's germline CDR1 is SGDLS and CDR2 YYNGEE. The CDR3 DNA is TGTGCCAGCAGCGTAGCCGGAGGGATCACAGATACGCAGTATTTT. Translation: CASSVAGGITDTQYF.

The chain is built from TRBV5-1 and TRBJ1-1, with 10 bases identical to TRBD1. The CDR3 consists of 16 residues. Germline V CDR1 and CDR2: SGHRS, YFSETQ. The V segment lost 2 bases and the J segment 4 bases; nucleotides outside the gene matches: 8. The CDR3: CASSLGQGVPSTEAFF. DNA of the CDR3: TGCGCCAGCAGCTTAGGACAGGGGGTCCCGAGCACTGAAGCTTTCTTT.

The chain couples TRBV11-2 to TRBJ2-5; tentatively, D is TRBD2 (6 bases). CDR1 SGHAT and CDR2 FQNNGV come from the germline V gene. V lost 5 bases, J lost 5 bases, and 15 bases lay in between. CDR3 length equals 14 residues. The DNA of the CDR3 is TGTGCCAGCAGCCACCGGGAGTCAGGGGAGACCCAGTACTTC. Translated, it gives CASSHRESGETQYF.

The J gene is TRBJ1-1, the V gene TRBV11-3; no reliable D call. Germline V lookup: CDR1 SGHNT, CDR2 YENEEA. Trimming took off 2 bases at V and 2 bases at J, with 12 bases between the two ends. CDR3 length: 15 residues. CDR3 amino acids: CASSLSSGINTEAFF. The CDR3 bases are TGTGCCAGCAGCTTATCTTCGGGTATAAACACTGAAGCTTTCTTT.

This chain links TRBV7-8 with TRBJ1-2; D might be TRBD1 (5 bases). Germline values: CDR1 SGHVS, CDR2 FQNEAQ. The V and J ends lost 1 base and 7 bases respectively, with 16 bases between them. The CDR3 has 15 residues. CDR3 in amino acids: CASSLGFRGIGGYTF. The DNA of the CDR3 is TGTGCCAGCAGCTTAGGATTCCGGGGGATTGGTGGCTACACCTTC.

V and J are TRBV11-3 and TRBJ2-5; 8 bases match TRBD2. This CDR3 comprises 17 residues. In germline, CDR1 is SGHNT, CDR2 YENEEA. V shed 4 bases and J 2 bases; nucleotides not matched to a gene: 12. CDR3 protein: CASSSQFPLAVQETQYF. In nucleotides, the CDR3 is TGTGCCAGCAGCTCGCAATTCCCACTAGCGGTTCAAGAGACCCAGTACTTC.

The chain couples TRBV7-3 to TRBJ2-1; D is possibly TRBD2 (5 bases). CDR3 size: 13 residues. The V end lost 2 bases, the J end lost 6 bases, and 8 bases lay between the germline ends. From germline, CDR1 is SGHTA and CDR2 FQGTGA. The CDR3 spells CASSLSSGNEQFF. CDR3 nucleotide sequence: TGTGCCAGCAGCTTATCCAGCGGCAATGAGCAGTTCTTC.

The chain recombines TRBV3-1 (or the pseudogene TRBV3-2) with TRBJ2-3, with 7 bases fitting TRBD2. V shed 0 bases and J 2 bases; nucleotides not matched to a gene: 5. CDR1 is LGHDT, CDR2 YNNKEL, per germline (reference sequence). The CDR3 loop spans 16 amino acids. The DNA of the CDR3 is TGTGCCAGCAGCCAAGATTCCAGCGGGGCCACAGATACGCAGTATTTT. Protein sequence: CASSQDSSGATDTQYF.

This clone showed up just once. The chain joins TRBV15 to TRBJ2-5, with 9 nucleotides matching TRBD2. Germline lookup yields CDR1 LNHNV and CDR2 YYDKDF (reference sequence). There are 13 residues in the CDR3. The V segment lost 0 bases and the J segment 13 bases; nucleotides outside the gene matches: 6. CDR3 DNA sequence: TGTGCCACCAGCAGAGATTTAGCGGGGGAGGGGTACTTC. Amino acid sequence: CATSRDLAGEGYF.

The chain links TRBV29-1 to TRBJ2-1, with unresolved D. CDR3 size: 12 residues. Trimming removed 3 bases at V and 1 base at J, with 4 bases between. The germline gives CDR1 SQVTM, CDR2 ANQGSEA. Here the CDR3 reads CSVERSYNEQFF. As DNA, the CDR3 is TGCAGCGTTGAGCGGTCCTACAATGAGCAGTTCTTC.